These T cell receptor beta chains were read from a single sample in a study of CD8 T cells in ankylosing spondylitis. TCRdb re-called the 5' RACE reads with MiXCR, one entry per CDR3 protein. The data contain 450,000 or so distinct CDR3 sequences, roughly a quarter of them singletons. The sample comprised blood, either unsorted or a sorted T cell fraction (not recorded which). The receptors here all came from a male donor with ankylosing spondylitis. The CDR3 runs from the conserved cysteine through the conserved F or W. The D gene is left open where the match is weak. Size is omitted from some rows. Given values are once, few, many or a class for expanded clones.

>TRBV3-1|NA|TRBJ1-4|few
CASSAWMGATNEKLFF
TGTGCCAGCAGCGCGTGGATGGGTGCAACTAATGAAAAACTGTTTTTT
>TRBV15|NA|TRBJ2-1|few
CATSREQGTLDNEQFF
TGTGCCACCAGCAGAGAGCAGGGGACCTTGGACAATGAGCAGTTCTTC
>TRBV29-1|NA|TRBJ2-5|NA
CSGGHGETQYF
TGCAGCGGAGGGCACGGAGAGACCCAGTACTTC
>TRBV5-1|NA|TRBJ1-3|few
CASSPGTPGGNTIYF
TGCGCCAGCAGCCCCGGGACACCCGGCGGAAACACCATATATTTT
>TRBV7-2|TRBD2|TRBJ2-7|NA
CASSLAGLASEQYF
TGTGCCAGCAGCTTAGCGGGACTAGCTAGCGAGCAGTACTTC
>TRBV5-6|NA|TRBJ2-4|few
CASSLELGTLQYF
TGTGCCAGCAGCTTGGAATTAGGGACTCTGCAGTACTTC
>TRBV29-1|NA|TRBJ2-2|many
CSAIGSYNTGELFF
TGCAGCGCTATCGGGTCATACAACACCGGGGAGCTGTTTTTT
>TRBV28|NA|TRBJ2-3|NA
CASSPVGGQDTQYF
TGTGCCAGCAGTCCGGTAGGGGGACAAGATACGCAGTATTTT
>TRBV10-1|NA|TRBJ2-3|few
CASSPHPEDTQYF
TGCGCCAGCAGCCCTCACCCGGAAGATACGCAGTATTTT
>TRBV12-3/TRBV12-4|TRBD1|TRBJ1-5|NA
CASSLGDRQNQPQHF
TGTGCCAGCAGTTTAGGGGACAGACAAAATCAGCCCCAGCATTTT
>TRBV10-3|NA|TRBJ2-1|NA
CAITADRYNEQFF
TGTGCCATCACCGCTGACAGGTACAATGAGCAGTTCTTC
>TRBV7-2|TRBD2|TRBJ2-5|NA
CASSLVSGSRETQYF
TGTGCCAGCAGCTTAGTTAGCGGGAGCCGAGAGACCCAGTACTTC
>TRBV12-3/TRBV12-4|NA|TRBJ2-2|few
CASRGNVAGELFF
TGTGCCAGCAGAGGAAACGTCGCCGGGGAGCTGTTTTTT
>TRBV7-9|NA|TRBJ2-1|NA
CASSQARGAYNEQFF
TGTGCCAGCAGCCAAGCGAGAGGAGCTTACAATGAGCAGTTCTTC
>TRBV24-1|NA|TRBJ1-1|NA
CATRSTTNTEAFF
TGTGCCACCAGGTCGACAACGAACACTGAAGCTTTCTTT
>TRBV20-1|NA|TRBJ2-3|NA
CSAPGTLSTDTQYF
TGCAGTGCCCCCGGGACCCTTAGCACAGATACGCAGTATTTT
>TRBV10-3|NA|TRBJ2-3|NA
CAIAGGSTDTQYF
TGTGCCATCGCTGGCGGGAGCACAGATACGCAGTATTTT
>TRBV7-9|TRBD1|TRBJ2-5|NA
CASSFHDRGVETQYF
TGTGCCAGCAGTTTCCATGACAGGGGCGTAGAGACCCAGTACTTC
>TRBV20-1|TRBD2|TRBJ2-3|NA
CSAHRRLAGGSDTQYF
TGCAGTGCCCACCGAAGGTTGGCGGGAGGTTCAGATACGCAGTATTTT
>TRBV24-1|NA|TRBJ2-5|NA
CATSLRGPQETQYF
TGTGCCACCAGTCTGCGCGGACCCCAAGAGACCCAGTACTTC
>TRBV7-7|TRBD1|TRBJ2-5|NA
CASSLRTGGFMETQYF
TGTGCCAGCAGCCTGAGGACAGGGGGCTTCATGGAGACCCAGTACTTC
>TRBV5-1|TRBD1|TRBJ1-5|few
CASSPGNGGGQPQHF
TGCGCCAGCAGCCCGGGAAATGGAGGGGGCCAGCCCCAGCATTTT
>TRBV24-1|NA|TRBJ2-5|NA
CATSDYQWGQETQYF
TGTGCCACCAGTGATTACCAGTGGGGTCAAGAGACCCAGTACTTC
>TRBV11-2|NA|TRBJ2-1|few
CASSLGVRGPFF
TGTGCCAGCAGCTTAGGAGTTAGAGGTCCGTTCTTC
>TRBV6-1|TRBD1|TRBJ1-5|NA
CASSLPGQGTVNQPQHF
TGTGCCAGCAGTCTTCCGGGACAGGGGACCGTCAATCAGCCCCAGCATTTT
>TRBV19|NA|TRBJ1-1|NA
CASSRDKGTEAFF
TGTGCCAGTAGTAGGGACAAAGGAACTGAAGCTTTCTTT